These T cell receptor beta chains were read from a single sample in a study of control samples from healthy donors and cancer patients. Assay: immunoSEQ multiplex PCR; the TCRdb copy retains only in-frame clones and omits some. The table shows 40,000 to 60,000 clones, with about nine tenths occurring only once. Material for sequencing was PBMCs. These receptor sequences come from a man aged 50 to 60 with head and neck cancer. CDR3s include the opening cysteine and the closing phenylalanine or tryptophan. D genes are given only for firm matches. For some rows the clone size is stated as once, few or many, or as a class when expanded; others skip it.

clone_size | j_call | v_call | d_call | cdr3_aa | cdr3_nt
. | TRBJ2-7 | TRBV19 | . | CASSIDPRSYEQYF | TGTGCCAGTAGTATAGATCCCAGGTCCTACGAGCAGTACTTC
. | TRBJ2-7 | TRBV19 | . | CASSRILEYEQYF | TGTGCCAGTAGTAGAATCCTAGAATACGAGCAGTACTTC
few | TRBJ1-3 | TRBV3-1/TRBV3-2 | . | CASSQGAGFGNTIYF | TGTGCCAGCAGCCAAGGGGCTGGGTTTGGAAACACCATATATTTT
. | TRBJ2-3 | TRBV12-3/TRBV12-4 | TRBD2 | CASLAGGYTQYF | TGTGCCAGTTTAGCGGGAGGATATACGCAGTATTTT
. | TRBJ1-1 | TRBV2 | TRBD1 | CASSPDRGSTEAFF | TGTGCCAGCAGTCCCGACAGGGGTAGTACTGAAGCTTTCTTT
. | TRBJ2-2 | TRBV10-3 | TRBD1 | CAISESRDGDRVVANTGELFF | TGTGCCATCAGTGAGTCGCGGGACGGGGACAGGGTGGTTGCGAACACCGGGGAGCTGTTTTTT
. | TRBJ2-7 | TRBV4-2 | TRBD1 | CASSQEGARQGSYEQYF | TGTGCCAGCAGCCAAGAAGGGGCGAGACAGGGGTCCTACGAGCAGTACTTC
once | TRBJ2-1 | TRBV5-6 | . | CASSWHNEQFF | TGTGCCAGCAGCTGGCACAATGAGCAGTTCTTC
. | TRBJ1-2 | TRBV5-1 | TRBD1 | CASSPGGRDYGYTF | TGCGCCAGCAGCCCAGGGGGTCGAGACTATGGCTACACCTTC
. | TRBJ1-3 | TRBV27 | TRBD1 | CASSLRGAGGDLSGNTIYF | TGTGCCAGCAGTTTAAGGGGGGCAGGGGGGGATCTTTCTGGAAACACCATATATTTT
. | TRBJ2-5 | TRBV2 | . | CASNGLPQETQYF | TGTGCCAGCAACGGACTGCCTCAAGAGACCCAGTACTTC
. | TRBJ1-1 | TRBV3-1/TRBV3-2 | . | CASSRNCPISSTEAFF | TGTGCCAGCAGCAGGAACTGTCCCATTTCAAGCACTGAAGCTTTCTTT
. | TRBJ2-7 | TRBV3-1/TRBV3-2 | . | CASSQGGKCSDPLHEQYF | TGTGCCAGCAGCCAAGGGGGTAAGTGTTCGGACCCCCTCCACGAGCAGTACTTC
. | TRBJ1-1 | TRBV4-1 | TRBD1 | CASSPGQGNTEAFF | TGCGCCAGCAGCCCGGGACAGGGGAACACTGAAGCTTTCTTT
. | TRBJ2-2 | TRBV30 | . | CAWKRVRDTGELFF | TGTGCCTGGAAACGCGTCAGGGACACCGGGGAGCTGTTTTTT
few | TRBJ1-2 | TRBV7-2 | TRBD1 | CASRLTGAGYTF | TGTGCCAGCAGGCTGACAGGGGCGGGCTACACCTTC
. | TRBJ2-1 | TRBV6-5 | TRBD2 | CASRTLAGSSVFF | TGTGCCAGCAGGACCCTAGCGGGGAGCTCGGTGTTCTTC
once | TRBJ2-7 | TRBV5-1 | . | CASSPGHGDTYEQYF | TGCGCCAGCAGCCCCGGACATGGCGACACCTACGAGCAGTACTTC